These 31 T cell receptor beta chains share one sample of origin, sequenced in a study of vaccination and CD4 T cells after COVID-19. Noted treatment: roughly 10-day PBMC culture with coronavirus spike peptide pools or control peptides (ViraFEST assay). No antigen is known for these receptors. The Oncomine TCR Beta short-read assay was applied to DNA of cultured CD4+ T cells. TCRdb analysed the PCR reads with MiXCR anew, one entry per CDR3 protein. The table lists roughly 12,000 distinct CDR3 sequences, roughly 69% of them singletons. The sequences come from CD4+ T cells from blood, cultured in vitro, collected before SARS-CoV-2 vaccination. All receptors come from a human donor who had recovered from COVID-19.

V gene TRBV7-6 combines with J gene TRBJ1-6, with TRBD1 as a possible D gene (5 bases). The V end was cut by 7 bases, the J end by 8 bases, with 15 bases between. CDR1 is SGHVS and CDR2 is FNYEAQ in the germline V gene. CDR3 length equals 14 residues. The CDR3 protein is CASKVGPGDSPLHF. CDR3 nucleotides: TGTGCCAGCAAGGTCGGGCCGGGGGATTCACCCCTCCACTTT.

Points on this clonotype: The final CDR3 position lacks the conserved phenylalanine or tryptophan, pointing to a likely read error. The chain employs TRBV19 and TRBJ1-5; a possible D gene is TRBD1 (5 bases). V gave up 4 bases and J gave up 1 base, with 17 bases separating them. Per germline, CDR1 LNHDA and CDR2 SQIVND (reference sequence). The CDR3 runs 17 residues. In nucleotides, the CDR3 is TGTGCCAGTAGTACAGGGACCGGGTACCACAGCAATCAGCCCCAGCATCTT. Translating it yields CASSTGTGYHSNQPQHL.

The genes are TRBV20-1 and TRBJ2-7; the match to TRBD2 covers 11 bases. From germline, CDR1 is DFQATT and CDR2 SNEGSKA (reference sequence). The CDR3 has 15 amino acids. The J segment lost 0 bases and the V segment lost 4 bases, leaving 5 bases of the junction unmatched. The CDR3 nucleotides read TGCAGTGCTACGGGGACTAGCGGAGACTCCTACGAGCAGTACTTC. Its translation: CSATGTSGDSYEQYF.

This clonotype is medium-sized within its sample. CDR3 region: CASTTSGRYSYEQYF. In nucleotides, the CDR3 is TGTGCCAGCACAACTAGCGGGAGGTACTCCTACGAGCAGTACTTC. The chain recombines TRBV7-2 with TRBJ2-7, with 12 bases matching TRBD2. CDR1 and CDR2 from the germline V gene are SGHTA and FQGNSA. This CDR3 is built from 15 residues. After removal of 7 bases from V and 0 bases from J, the junction contained 4 bases not matched to a gene.

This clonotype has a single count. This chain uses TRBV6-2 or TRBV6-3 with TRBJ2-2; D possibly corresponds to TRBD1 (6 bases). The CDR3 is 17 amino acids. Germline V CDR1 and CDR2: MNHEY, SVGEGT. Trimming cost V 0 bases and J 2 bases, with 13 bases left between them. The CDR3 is CASSYSLRTANTGELFF. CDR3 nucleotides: TGTGCCAGCAGTTACTCCCTTCGGACAGCTAACACCGGGGAGCTGTTTTTT.

The CDR3, as DNA: TGCAGTGCTAGAGATTTCAGGGCAGGGCCGTTATACACTGAAGCTTTCTTT. This gives the protein CSARDFRAGPLYTEAFF. The V gene is TRBV20-1, the J gene TRBJ1-1; D might be TRBD1 (5 bases). Germline-derived CDR1 and CDR2 are DFQATT and SNEGSKA (reference sequence). With 0 bases removed from V and 3 bases from J, the gap between germline ends came to 20 bases. The CDR3 length is 17 residues.

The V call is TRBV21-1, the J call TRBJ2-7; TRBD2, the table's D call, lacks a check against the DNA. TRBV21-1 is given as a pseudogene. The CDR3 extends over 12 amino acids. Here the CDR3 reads CASSKVRTRKYF. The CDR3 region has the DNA TGTGCCAGCAGCAAAGTACGAACCCGCAAGTACTTC.

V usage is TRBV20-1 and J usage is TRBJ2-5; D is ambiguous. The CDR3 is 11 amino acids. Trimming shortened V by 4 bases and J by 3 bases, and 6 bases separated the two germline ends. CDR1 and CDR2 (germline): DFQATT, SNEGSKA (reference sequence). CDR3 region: CSATLKETQYF. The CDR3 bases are TGCAGTGCTACACTTAAAGAGACCCAGTACTTC.

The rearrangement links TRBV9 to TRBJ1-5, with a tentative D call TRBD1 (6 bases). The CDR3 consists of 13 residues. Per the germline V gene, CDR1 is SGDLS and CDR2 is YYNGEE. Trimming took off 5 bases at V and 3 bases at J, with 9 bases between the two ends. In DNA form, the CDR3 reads TGTGCCAGCAGTAGGGGGGACAATCAGCCCCAGCATTTT. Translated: CASSRGDNQPQHF.

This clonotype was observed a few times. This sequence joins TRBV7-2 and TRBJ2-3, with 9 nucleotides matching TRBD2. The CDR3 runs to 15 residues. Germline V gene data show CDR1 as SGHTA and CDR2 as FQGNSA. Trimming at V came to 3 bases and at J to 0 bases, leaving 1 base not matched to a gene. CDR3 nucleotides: TGTGCCAGCAGCTTGGGACTAGCAAGCACAGATACGCAGTATTTT. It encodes CASSLGLASTDTQYF.

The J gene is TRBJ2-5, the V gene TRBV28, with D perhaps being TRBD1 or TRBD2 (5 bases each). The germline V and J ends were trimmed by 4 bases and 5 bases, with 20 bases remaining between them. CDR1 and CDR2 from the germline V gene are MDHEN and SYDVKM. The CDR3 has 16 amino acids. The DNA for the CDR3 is TGTGCCAGCAGTTCCCCTGGGGGAATAAGGCGGGAGACCCAGTACTTC. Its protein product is CASSSPGGIRRETQYF.

The CDR3 sequence is CASSKGTGNYGYTF. The CDR3 region has the DNA TGTGCCAGCAGCAAGGGCACAGGCAACTATGGCTACACCTTC. This chain joins TRBV21-1 and TRBJ1-2; whether TRBD1, the table's D call, matches the DNA was not checked. TRBV21-1 is a pseudogene. The CDR3 runs 14 residues.

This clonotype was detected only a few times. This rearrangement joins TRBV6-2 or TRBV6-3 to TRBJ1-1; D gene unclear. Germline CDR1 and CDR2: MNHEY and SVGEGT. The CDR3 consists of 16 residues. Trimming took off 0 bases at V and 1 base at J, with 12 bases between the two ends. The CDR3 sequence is CASSYSYRTANTEAFF. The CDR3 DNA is TGTGCCAGCAGTTACTCGTACCGGACGGCGAACACTGAAGCTTTCTTT.

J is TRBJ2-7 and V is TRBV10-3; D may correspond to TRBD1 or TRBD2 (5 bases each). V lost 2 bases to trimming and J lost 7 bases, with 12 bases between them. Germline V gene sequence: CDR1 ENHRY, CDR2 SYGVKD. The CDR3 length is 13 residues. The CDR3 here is CAISENMGREQYF. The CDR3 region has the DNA TGTGCCATCAGTGAGAATATGGGACGGGAGCAGTACTTC.

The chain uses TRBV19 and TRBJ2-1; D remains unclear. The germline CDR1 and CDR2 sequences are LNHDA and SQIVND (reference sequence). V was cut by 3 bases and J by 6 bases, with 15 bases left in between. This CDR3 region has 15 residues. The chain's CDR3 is CASSIKIESVNEQFF. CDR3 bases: TGTGCCAGTAGTATTAAGATTGAGTCCGTCAATGAGCAGTTCTTC.

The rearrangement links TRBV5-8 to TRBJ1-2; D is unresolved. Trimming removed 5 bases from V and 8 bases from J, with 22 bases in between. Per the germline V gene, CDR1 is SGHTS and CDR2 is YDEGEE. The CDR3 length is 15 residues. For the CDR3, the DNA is TGTGCCAGCAGGCGTGACACCTCCTCCCCTCGGGGCTACACCTTC. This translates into CASRRDTSSPRGYTF.

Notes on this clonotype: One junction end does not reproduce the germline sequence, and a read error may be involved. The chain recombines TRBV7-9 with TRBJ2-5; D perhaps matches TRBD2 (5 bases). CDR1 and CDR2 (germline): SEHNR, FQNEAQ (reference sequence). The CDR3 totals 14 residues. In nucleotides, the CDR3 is TGTGCCAACAGCTTATATGAGGGAACGGAGACCCAGTACTTC. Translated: CANSLYEGTETQYF.

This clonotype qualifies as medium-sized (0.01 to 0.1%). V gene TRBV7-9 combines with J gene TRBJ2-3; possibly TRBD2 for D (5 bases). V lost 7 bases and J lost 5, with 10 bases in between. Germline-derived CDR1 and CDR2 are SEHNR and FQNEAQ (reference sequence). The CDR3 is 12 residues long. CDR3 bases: TGTGCCAGCACGTCCCGGGAAGATACGCAGTATTTT. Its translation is CASTSREDTQYF. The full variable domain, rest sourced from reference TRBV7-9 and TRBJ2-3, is DTGVSQNPRHKITKRGQNVTFRCDPISEHNRLYWYRQTLGQGPEFLTYFQNEAQLEKSRLLSDRFSAERPKGSFSTLEIQRTEQGDSAMYLCASTSREDTQYFGPGTRLTVL.

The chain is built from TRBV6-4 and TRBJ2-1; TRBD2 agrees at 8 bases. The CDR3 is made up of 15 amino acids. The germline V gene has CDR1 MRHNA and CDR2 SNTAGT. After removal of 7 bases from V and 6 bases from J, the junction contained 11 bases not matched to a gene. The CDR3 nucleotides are TGTGCCAGCATTTTCTCAGCGGGAGAGGTCAATGAGCAGTTCTTC. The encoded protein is CASIFSAGEVNEQFF.

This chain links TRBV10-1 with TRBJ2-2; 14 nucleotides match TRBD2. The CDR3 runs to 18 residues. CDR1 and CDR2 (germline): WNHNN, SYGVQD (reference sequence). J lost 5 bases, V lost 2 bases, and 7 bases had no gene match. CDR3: CASSESSGLAGVTGELFF. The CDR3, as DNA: TGCGCCAGCAGTGAGAGTTCGGGACTAGCGGGAGTAACCGGGGAGCTGTTTTTT.

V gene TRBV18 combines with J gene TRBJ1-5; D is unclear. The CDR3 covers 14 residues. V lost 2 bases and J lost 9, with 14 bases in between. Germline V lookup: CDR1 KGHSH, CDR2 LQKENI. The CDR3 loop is CASSPKRNLWPQHF. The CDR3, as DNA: TGTGCCAGCTCACCAAAGAGGAATCTTTGGCCCCAGCATTTT. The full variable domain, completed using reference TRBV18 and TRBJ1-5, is NAGVMQNPRHLVRRRGQEARLRCSPMKGHSHVYWYRQLPEEGLKFMVYLQKENIIDESGMPKERFSAEFPKEGPSILRIQQVVRGDSAAYFCASSPKRNLWPQHFGDGTRLSIL.

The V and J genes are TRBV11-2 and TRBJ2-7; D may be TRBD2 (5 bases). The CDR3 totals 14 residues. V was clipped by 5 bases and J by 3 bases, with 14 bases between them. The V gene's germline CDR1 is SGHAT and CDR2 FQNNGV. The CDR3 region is CASSRGGGNYEQYF. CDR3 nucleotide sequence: TGTGCCAGCAGCCGCGGAGGTGGGAACTACGAGCAGTACTTC.

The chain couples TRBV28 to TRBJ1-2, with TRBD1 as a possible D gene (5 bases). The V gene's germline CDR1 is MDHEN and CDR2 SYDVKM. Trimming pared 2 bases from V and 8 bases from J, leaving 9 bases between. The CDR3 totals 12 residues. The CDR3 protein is CASSLQGWGYTF. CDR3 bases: TGTGCCAGCAGTTTACAGGGTTGGGGCTACACCTTC.

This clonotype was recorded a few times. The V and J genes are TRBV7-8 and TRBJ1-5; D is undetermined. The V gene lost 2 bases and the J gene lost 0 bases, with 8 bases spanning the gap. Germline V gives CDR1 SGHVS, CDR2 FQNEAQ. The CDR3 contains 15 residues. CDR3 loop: CASSLSRVSNQPQHF. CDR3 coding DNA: TGTGCCAGCAGCTTATCTAGGGTTAGCAATCAGCCCCAGCATTTT.

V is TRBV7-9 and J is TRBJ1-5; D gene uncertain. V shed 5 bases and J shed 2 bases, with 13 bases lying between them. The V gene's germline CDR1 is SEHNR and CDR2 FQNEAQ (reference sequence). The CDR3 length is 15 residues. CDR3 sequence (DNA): TGTGCCAGCAGCCCGCCGAGCGCCGGCAATCAGCCCCAGCATTTT. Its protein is CASSPPSAGNQPQHF.

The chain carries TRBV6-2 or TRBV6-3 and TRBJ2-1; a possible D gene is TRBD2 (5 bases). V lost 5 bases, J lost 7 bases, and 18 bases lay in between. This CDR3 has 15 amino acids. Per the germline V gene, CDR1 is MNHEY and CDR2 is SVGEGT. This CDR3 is CASSPRGVARNEQFF. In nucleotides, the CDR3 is TGTGCCAGCAGTCCTCGTGGGGTAGCGAGGAATGAGCAGTTCTTC.

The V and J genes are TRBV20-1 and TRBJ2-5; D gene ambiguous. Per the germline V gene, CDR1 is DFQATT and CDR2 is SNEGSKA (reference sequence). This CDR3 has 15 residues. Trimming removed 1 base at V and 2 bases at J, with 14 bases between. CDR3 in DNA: TGCAGTGCTAGAGGCAGCGTCCCACCGCAAGAGACCCAGTACTTC. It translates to CSARGSVPPQETQYF.

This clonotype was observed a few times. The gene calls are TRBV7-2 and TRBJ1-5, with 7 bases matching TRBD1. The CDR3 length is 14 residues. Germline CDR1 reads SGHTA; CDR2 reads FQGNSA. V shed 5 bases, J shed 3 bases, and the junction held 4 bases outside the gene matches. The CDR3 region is CASSLGTVNQPQHF. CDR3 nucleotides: TGTGCCAGCAGCCTAGGGACAGTCAATCAGCCCCAGCATTTT.

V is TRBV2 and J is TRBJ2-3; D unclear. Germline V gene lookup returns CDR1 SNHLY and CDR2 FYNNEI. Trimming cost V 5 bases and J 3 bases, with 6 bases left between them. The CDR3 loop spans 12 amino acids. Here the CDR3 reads CASSQSTDTQYF. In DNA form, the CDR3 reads TGTGCCAGCAGTCAATCGACAGATACGCAGTATTTT.

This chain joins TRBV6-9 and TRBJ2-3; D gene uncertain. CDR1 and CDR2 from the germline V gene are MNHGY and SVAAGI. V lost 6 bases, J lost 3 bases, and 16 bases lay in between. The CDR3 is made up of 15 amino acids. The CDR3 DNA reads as TGTGCCAGCAGCAAGGACCGTTGGGGTACAGATACGCAGTATTTT. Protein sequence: CASSKDRWGTDTQYF.

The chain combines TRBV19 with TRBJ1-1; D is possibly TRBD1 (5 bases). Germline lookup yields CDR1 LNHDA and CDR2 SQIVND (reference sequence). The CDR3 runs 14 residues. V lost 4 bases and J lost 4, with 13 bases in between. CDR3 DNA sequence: TGTGCCAGTAGTACCCCGGGGGGGGGCACTGAAGCTTTCTTT. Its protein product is CASSTPGGGTEAFF.